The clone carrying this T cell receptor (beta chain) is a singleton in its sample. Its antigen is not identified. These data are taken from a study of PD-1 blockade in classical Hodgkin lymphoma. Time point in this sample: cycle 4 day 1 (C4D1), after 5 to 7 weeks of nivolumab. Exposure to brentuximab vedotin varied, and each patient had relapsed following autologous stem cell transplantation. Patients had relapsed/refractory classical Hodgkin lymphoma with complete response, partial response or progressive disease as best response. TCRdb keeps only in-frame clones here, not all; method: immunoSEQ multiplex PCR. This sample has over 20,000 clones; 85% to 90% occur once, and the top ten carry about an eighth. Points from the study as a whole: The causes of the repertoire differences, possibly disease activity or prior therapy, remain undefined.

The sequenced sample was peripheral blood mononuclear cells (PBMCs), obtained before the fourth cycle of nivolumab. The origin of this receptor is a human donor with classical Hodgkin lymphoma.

CDR3 nucleotide sequence: TGTGCCAGCAGCTCCGGGGGGGCGACTAATGAAAAACTGTTTTTT. Its translation is CASSSGGATNEKLFF. V usage is TRBV11-3 and J usage is TRBJ1-4, with D maybe TRBD1 (6 bases). The CDR3 loop spans 15 amino acids. Trimming left V 4 bases short and J 2 bases short, with 11 bases between. Germline V gives CDR1 SGHNT, CDR2 YENEEA.